There are a few counts of the clone carrying this T cell receptor (beta chain). The data are from a study of blood T cell repertoires in COVID-19. Unmatched junction bases numbered 6, after V lost 5 bases and J lost 6 bases. This CDR3 comprises 14 residues. CDR1 MDHEN and CDR2 SYDVKM come from the germline V gene. The study assigned cohorts using participant-reported clinical history. Assay: immunoSEQ multiplex PCR; the TCRdb copy retains only in-frame clones and omits some. The sample lists approximately 390,000 clones; around nine tenths were seen once. This sequence originates from a woman between 45 and 65 years old who had recovered from COVID-19. The sequenced sample was PBMCs or T cells enriched from blood (not recorded which). The chain carries TRBV28 and TRBJ2-2; 7 positions agree with TRBD2. CDR3 loop: CASSREGLAGELFF. The CDR3 DNA reads TGTGCCAGCAGTAGGGAGGGGTTAGCCGGGGAGCTGTTTTTT.